This T cell receptor (beta chain) was captured in a study of blood T cell repertoires in COVID-19. The overall study: Collection of acute and convalescent COVID-19 samples took place in the United States, Italy and Spain. T cells, B-cell-depleted T cells, or PBMCs supplied cDNA or gDNA.

Participants came from 20 to 25 US areas, aged roughly 18 to 90 years. Cohorts were determined from participant-reported clinical history. Sequenced by immunoSEQ multiplex PCR; TCRdb stores in-frame clones only, minus some. The sample has some 240,000 clones, around four fifths seen once; the top ten hold approximately 4.3%. Germline V gene lookup returns CDR1 LGHDT and CDR2 YNNKEL (reference sequence). The CDR3 runs to 15 residues. V dropped 1 base and J dropped 1 base, with 10 bases sitting between them. The genes are TRBV3-1 (or the pseudogene TRBV3-2) and TRBJ1-1, with a weak D call TRBD1 (6 bases). Sequenced sample: PBMCs or T cells enriched from blood (not recorded which). This sequence was found in a man in his thirties or forties with acute COVID-19. CDR3 sequence: CASSQGGTPNTEAFF. CDR3 DNA sequence: TGTGCCAGCAGCCAAGGTGGGACACCGAACACTGAAGCTTTCTTT.